This T cell receptor (beta chain) was found in a study of T-cell reconstitution after alpha-beta-depleted transplantation in children. Study findings and constraints: At the one-year point after transplant, T-cell counts and TCRbeta diversity were found to come mostly from T cells that had been newly produced.

Germline V gene lookup returns CDR1 SSHAT and CDR2 FNYEAQ (reference sequence). This CDR3 has 13 residues. For TCRbeta, the library was prepared with unique molecular identifiers. TCRdb reprocessed the PCR reads with MiXCR, giving one entry per CDR3 protein. Found here are 200,000 to 300,000 distinct CDR3 sequences, 6.5% to 9% of them singletons; the top ten hold 6.3%. This clonotype was seen repeatedly, ten times or more. What it recognizes is unknown. At one of its ends the junction is not consistent with the germline gene, which may arise from a read error. The receptor was isolated from a male patient aged 10-17 years who had a stem cell transplant for acute lymphoblastic leukemia, so the T cells may come from the graft donor. V and J are TRBV7-7 and TRBJ2-1, with a weak D call TRBD2 (6 bases). This specimen was PBMCs, mostly from graft donor cells, taken 180 days after TCRalphabeta/CD19-depleted stem cell transplant. CDR3 sequence reads: CASSLVGGDEQFF. Here the CDR3 DNA reads TGTGCTAGCAGCTTAGTTGGAGGGGATGAGCAGTTCTTC.